The entry that follows covers one T cell receptor beta chain sequence. Germline CDR1 reads ENHRY; CDR2 reads SYGVKD. This CDR3 comprises 13 residues. The V gene lost 2 bases and the J gene lost 0 bases, with 5 bases spanning the gap. This sample is part of a study of shared T cell receptors in the human thymus. The repertoire was sequenced with immunoSEQ multiplex PCR; TCRdb's copy has only in-frame clones and lacks some. The sample consists of hundreds of thousands of clones, around 87% of them appearing once. The sample was also reused in another study, on human thymus T cells. In that study: Healthy Finnish infants undergoing corrective surgery for congenital heart defects provided the donor material. Thymus pieces cut out during corrective heart surgery were the tissue that was used. Within thymic and blood repertoires, V and J gene usage appeared to be biased. As related research reported, thymic repertoires overlapped highly among unrelated individuals.

Material for sequencing was thymocytes. V and J are TRBV10-3 and TRBJ2-7; no clear D. This TCR derives from a boy younger than two with a congenital heart defect. Here the CDR3 reads CAISEAHSYEQYF. The CDR3, as DNA: TGTGCCATCAGTGAGGCACACTCCTACGAGCAGTACTTC.